This TCR beta chain was sequenced for a study of beta chain features in type 1 diabetes. All of the isolated RNA was reverse transcribed, so expressed TCRB transcripts were sequenced. Method: immunoSEQ multiplex PCR; TCRdb's copy keeps in-frame clones and lacks some. The table includes about 620,000 clones, about 16% detected once. Comment on this clone: No antigen is known for it.

Points from the study as a whole: Naive, central memory and regulatory TCRB repertoires appeared more similar among patients than healthy donors. TCRB rearrangement may or may not be influenced by HLA type; here this remained unresolved.

The germline V and J ends were trimmed by 0 bases and 0 bases, with 5 bases remaining between them. Germline-derived CDR1 and CDR2 are SGDLS and YYNGEE. The CDR3 runs 14 residues. The sequencing input was naive CD4+ T cells from blood. This chain links TRBV9 with TRBJ2-3; D unresolved. This clonotype was sampled from a man between 18 and 29 years old in good health. DNA of the CDR3: TGTGCCAGCAGCGTAGTTGACAGCACAGATACGCAGTATTTT. Its translation: CASSVVDSTDTQYF. Full variable domain (rest looked up from reference TRBV9 and TRBJ2-3): DSGVTQTPKHLITATGQRVTLRCSPRSGDLSVYWYQQSLDQGLQFLIQYYNGEERAKGNILERFSAQQFPDLHSELNLSSLELGDSALYFCASSVVDSTDTQYFGPGTRLTVL.